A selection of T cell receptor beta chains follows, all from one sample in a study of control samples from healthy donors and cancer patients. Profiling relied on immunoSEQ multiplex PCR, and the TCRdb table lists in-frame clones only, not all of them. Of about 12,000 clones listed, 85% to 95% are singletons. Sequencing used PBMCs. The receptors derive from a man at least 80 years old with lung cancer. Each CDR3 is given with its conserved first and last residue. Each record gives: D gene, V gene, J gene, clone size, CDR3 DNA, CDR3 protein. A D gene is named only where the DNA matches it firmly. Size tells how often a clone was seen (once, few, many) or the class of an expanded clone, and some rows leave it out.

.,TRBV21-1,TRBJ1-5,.,TGTGCCAGCATGGTGGAGACCAGCAATCAGCCCCAGCATTTT,CASMVETSNQPQHF
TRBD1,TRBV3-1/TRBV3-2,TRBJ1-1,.,TGTGCCAGCAGCCTCCAGGACAGGGGAGCTTTCTTT,CASSLQDRGAFF
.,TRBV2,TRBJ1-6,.,TGTGCCAGCAGTGAAGCGACGGGACAATCACCCCTCCACTTT,CASSEATGQSPLHF
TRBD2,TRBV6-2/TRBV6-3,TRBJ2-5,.,TGTGCCAGCAGTTCCCTGGGGGGGTCCCGTGAGACCCAGTACTTC,CASSSLGGSRETQYF
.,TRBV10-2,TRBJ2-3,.,TGCGCCAGCGGAGATACGCAGTATTTT,CASGDTQYF
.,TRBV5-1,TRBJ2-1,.,TGCGCCAGCAGCTTGCCCGGGCAGAGCTCCTACAATGAGCAGTTCTTC,CASSLPGQSSYNEQFF
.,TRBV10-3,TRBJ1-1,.,TGTGCCATCCGAAATGGCACTGAAGCTTTCTTT,CAIRNGTEAFF
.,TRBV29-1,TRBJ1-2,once,TGCAGCGCCCGCCCGTGGCTTCACGCTAACTATGGCTACACCTTC,CSARPWLHANYGYTF
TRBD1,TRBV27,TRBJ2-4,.,TGTGCAGCAAGGGACAGGGGGCGAAAAAACATTCAGTACTTC,CAARDRGRKNIQYF
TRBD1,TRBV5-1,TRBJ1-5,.,TGCGCCAGCAGCACCGGGACAGGGGAATTGGGCCAGCCCCAGCATTTT,CASSTGTGELGQPQHF
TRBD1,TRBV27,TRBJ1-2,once,TGTGCCAGCAGTTACAGGGGGCTGGAGGGCTACACCTTC,CASSYRGLEGYTF
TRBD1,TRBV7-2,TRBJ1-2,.,TGTGCCAGCAGCCCAGCTAGGACAGGCGGCTACACCTTC,CASSPARTGGYTF
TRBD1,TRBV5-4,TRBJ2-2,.,TGTGCCAGCAGTCCGGTCGGGAAGGACAGGGGCACCGGGGAGCTGTTTTTT,CASSPVGKDRGTGELFF
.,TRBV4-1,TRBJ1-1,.,TGCGCCAGCAGCCAAGATCGAGGGTCGAACACTGAAGCTTTCTTT,CASSQDRGSNTEAFF
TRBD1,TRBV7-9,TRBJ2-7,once,TGTGCCAGCAGCTTTTGGGACAGGCCATCCTACGAGCAGTACTTC,CASSFWDRPSYEQYF
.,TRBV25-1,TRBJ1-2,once,TGTGCCAGCAGTGAGCCCTCGGGACGGACCTATGGCTACACCTTC,CASSEPSGRTYGYTF
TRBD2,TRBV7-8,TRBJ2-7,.,TGTGCCAGCCACACTAGCGACGAGCAGTACTTC,CASHTSDEQYF
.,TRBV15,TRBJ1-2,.,TGTGCCACCAGCAGAGATCGCGGATACTATGGCTACACCTTC,CATSRDRGYYGYTF
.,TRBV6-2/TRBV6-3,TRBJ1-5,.,TGTGCCAGCAGTTACTCGAGGGCAGGGTTCCAGCCCCAGCATTTT,CASSYSRAGFQPQHF
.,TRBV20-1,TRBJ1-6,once,TGCAGTGCTAGTCACGGACTACAGGATTCACCCCTCCACTTT,CSASHGLQDSPLHF
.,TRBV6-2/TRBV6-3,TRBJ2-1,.,TGTGCCAGCAGTCTAGCAGACAGCTCCTACAATGAGCAGTTCTTC,CASSLADSSYNEQFF
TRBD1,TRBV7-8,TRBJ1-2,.,TGTGCCAGCAGCTTAGAGTGGACAGGGGGCCTTGGCTACACCTTC,CASSLEWTGGLGYTF
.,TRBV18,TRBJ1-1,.,TGTGCCAGCTCACCACCTGATACATATGAAGCTTTCTTT,CASSPPDTYEAFF
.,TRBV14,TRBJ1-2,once,TGTGCCAGCAGCCCAGGAAATGACTATGGCTACACCTTC,CASSPGNDYGYTF
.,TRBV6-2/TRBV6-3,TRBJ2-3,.,TGTGCCAGCAGTAGGGGCGGGGAGGCAGATACGCAGTATTTT,CASSRGGEADTQYF
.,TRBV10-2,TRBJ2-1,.,TGCGCCAGCAGAAAGGACAGCCCAGAGCAGTTCTTC,CASRKDSPEQFF
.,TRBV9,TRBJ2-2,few,TGTGCCAGCAGCGTTTACCGACAGGTCGTTAACACCGGGGAGCTGTTTTTT,CASSVYRQVVNTGELFF
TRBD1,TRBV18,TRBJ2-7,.,TGTGCCAGCTCACCAGAGACAGGGGGCTATGACGAGCAGTACTTC,CASSPETGGYDEQYF
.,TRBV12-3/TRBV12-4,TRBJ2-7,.,TGTGCCAGCAGTTTAGGGACTAACTACGAGCAGTACTTC,CASSLGTNYEQYF
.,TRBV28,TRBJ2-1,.,TGTGCCAGCAGCCCCCCACCCTACAATGAGCAGTTCTTC,CASSPPPYNEQFF
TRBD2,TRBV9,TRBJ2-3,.,TGTGCCAGCAGCGTACTAAGGACTAGCGGGGGGGCAGCAGATACGCAGTATTTT,CASSVLRTSGGAADTQYF
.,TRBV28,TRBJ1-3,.,TGTGCCAGCAGTTTCCAGCAGGGATCAGGAAACACCATATATTTT,CASSFQQGSGNTIYF
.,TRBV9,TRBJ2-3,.,TGTGCCAGCAGCGTAGATTTGGCTACGCAGTATTTT,CASSVDLATQYF
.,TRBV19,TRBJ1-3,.,TGTGCCAGTAGTACCCTCGGGACTGGAAACACCATATATTTT,CASSTLGTGNTIYF
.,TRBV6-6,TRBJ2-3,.,TGTGCCAGCAGTTACTCGGGCACAGATACGCAGTATTTT,CASSYSGTDTQYF
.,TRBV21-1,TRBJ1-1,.,TGTGCCAGCAGCCCCCGAGGGACAGGGGTCGGGAACACTGAAGCTTTCTTT,CASSPRGTGVGNTEAFF
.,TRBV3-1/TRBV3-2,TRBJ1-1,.,TGTGCCAGCAGCCCGTTGGGGGTAGGAAACACTGAAGCTTTCTTT,CASSPLGVGNTEAFF
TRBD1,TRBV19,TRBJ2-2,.,TGTGCCAGTAAAAGACAGGGGTCGGGGGAGAACACCGGGGAGCTGTTTTTT,CASKRQGSGENTGELFF
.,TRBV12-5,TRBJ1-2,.,TGTGCTAGTGGTTTGCCCCAACAGGGTTTGAATGGCTACACCTTC,CASGLPQQGLNGYTF
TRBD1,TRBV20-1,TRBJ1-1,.,TGCAGTGCTAGGAGGACAGGCGAAGCTTTCTTT,CSARRTGEAFF
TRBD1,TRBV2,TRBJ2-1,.,TGTGCCAGCAGCCTCGACAGGGGTTCCTACAATGAGCAGTTCTTC,CASSLDRGSYNEQFF
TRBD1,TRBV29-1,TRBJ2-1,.,TGCAGCCTAAACCGGGACAGGGGCTACAATGAGCAGTTCTTC,CSLNRDRGYNEQFF
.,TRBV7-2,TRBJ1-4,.,TGTGCCACCGTACAGGGAACTAATGAAAAACTGTTTTTT,CATVQGTNEKLFF
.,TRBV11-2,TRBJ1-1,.,TGTGCCAGCAGCTCATCTCGACATAACACTGAAGCTTTCTTT,CASSSSRHNTEAFF
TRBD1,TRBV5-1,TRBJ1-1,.,TGCGCCAGCAGCTTGAGGGGGCCCGAATTAGGCCTCGAAGCTTTCTTT,CASSLRGPELGLEAFF
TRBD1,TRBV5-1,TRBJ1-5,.,TGCGCCAGCAGTCAAGACAGGGGAAGTCAGCCCCAGCATTTT,CASSQDRGSQPQHF
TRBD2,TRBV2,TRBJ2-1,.,TGTGCCAGCACTGCGGGGGGGGTGAATGAGCAGTTCTTC,CASTAGGVNEQFF
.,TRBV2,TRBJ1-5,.,TGTGCCAGCAGTCCCTTGGACAGAAAACTCATCCAGCCCCAGCATTTT,CASSPLDRKLIQPQHF
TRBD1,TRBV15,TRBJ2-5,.,TGTGCCACCAGCAGAAGCGCAGGGGGCTCCGGGGAGACCCAGTACTTC,CATSRSAGGSGETQYF
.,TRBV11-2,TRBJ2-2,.,TGTGCCAGCAGCCGCCCGGCCTTAGGGGGGGAGCTGTTTTTT,CASSRPALGGELFF
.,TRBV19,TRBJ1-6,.,TGTGCCAGTAGTATAGGGGTGGGCGAGGCACCCCTCCACTTT,CASSIGVGEAPLHF
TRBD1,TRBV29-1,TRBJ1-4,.,TGCAGCGTGGCAGACCGGGACAGGGCTGAAAAACTGTTTTTT,CSVADRDRAEKLFF
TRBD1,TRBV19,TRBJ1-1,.,TGTGCCAGTAGTTCAAGGACAGGGGTGAAGACTGAAGCTTTCTTT,CASSSRTGVKTEAFF
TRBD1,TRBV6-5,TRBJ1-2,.,TGTGCCAGCAGTCACGAACAGGGGGAGAGTGGCTACACCTTC,CASSHEQGESGYTF
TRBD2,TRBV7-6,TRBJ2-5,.,TGTGCCAGCAGCCCCCGGGGTAGCGGGGAAGAGACCCAGTACTTC,CASSPRGSGEETQYF
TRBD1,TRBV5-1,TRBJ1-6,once,TGCGCCAGCAGGCGGGCCTGGGACAGCTATAATTCACCCCTCCACTTT,CASRRAWDSYNSPLHF
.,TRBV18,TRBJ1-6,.,TGTGCCAGCTCACCAGGTGCCCAGGGAGGTCATTCACCCCTCCACTTT,CASSPGAQGGHSPLHF